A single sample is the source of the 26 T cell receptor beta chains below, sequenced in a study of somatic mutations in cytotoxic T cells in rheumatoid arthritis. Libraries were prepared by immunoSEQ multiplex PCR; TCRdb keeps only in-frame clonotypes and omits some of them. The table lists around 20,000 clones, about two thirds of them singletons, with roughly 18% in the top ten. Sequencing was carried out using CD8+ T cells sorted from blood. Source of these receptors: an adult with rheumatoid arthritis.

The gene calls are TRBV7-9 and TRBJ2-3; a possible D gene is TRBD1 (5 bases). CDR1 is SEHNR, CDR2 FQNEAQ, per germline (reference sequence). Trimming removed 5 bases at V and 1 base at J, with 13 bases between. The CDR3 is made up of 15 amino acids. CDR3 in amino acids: CASSPDSSGTDTQYF. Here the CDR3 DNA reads TGTGCCAGCAGCCCTGACAGTTCTGGCACAGATACGCAGTATTTT.

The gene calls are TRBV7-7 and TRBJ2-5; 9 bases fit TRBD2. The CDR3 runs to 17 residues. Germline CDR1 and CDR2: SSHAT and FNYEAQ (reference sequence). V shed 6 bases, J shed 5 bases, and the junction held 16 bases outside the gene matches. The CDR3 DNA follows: TGTGCCAGCAGTCCTGCGCCCCTAGCGGGGCCTACGGAGACCCAGTACTTC. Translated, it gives CASSPAPLAGPTETQYF.

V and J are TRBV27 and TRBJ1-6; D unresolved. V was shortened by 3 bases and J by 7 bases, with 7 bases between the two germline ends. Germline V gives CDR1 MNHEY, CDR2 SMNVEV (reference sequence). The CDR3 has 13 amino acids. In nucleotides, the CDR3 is TGTGCCAGCAGTTTCGGGGAGAATTCACCCCTCCACTTT. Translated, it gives CASSFGENSPLHF.

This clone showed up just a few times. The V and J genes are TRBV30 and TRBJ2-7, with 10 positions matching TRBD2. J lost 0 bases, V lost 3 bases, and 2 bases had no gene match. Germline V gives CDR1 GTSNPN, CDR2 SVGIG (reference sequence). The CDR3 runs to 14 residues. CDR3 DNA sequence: TGTGCCTGGAGGACTAGCGGGTCCTCCTACGAGCAGTACTTC. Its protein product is CAWRTSGSSYEQYF.

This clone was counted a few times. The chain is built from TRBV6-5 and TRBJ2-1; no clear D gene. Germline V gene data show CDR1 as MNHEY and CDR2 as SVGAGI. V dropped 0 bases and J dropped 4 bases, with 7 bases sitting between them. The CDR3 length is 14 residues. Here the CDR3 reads CASSYSSEYNEQFF. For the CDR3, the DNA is TGTGCCAGCAGTTACTCGTCAGAGTACAATGAGCAGTTCTTC.

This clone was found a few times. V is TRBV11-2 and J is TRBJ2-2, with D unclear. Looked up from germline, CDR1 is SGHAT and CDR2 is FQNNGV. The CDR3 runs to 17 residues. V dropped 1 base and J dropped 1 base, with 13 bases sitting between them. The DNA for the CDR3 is TGTGCCAGCAGCTTAGTTTTTGGGGTAGAGAACACCGGGGAGCTGTTTTTT. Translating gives CASSLVFGVENTGELFF. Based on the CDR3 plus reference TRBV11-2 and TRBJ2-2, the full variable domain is EAGVAQSPRYKIIEKRQSVAFWCNPISGHATLYWYQQILGQGPKLLIQFQNNGVVDDSQLPKDRFSAERLKGVDSTLKIQPAKLEDSAVYLCASSLVFGVENTGELFFGEGSRLTVL.

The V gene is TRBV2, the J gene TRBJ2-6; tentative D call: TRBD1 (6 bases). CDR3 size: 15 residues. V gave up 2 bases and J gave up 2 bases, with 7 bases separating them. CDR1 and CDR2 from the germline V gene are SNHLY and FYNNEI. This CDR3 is CASSETGTGANVLTF. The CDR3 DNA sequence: TGTGCCAGCAGTGAAACAGGGACTGGGGCCAACGTCCTGACTTTC.

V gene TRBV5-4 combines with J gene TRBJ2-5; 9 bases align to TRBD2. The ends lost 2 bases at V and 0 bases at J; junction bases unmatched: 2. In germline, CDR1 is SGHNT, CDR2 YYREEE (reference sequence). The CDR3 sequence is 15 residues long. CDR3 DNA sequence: TGTGCCAGCAGCTTTAGCGGGGGCCACCAAGAGACCCAGTACTTC. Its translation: CASSFSGGHQETQYF.

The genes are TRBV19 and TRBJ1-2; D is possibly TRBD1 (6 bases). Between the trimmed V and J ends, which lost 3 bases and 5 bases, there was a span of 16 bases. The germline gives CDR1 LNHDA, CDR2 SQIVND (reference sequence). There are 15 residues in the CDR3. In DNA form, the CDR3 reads TGTGCCAGTAGTATCTTCGACAGGATGGGATATGGCTACACCTTC. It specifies CASSIFDRMGYGYTF. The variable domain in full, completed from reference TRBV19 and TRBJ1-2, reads DGGITQSPKYLFRKEGQNVTLSCEQNLNHDAMYWYRQDPGQGLRLIYYSQIVNDFQKGDIAEGYSVSREKKESFPLTVTSAQKNPTAFYLCASSIFDRMGYGYTFGSGTRLTVV.

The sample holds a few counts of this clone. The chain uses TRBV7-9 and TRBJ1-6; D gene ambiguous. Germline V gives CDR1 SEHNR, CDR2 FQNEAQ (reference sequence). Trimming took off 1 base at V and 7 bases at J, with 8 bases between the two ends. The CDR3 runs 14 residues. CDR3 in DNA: TGTGCCAGCAGCTTAGTAGCAGGCAATTCACCCCTCCACTTT. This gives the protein CASSLVAGNSPLHF.

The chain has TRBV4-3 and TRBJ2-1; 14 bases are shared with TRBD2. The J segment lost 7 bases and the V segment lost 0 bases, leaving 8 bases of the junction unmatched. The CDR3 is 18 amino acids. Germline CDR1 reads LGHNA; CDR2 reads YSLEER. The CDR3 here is CASSQDLWTSGGLNEQFF. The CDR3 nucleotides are TGCGCCAGCAGCCAAGATCTTTGGACTAGCGGGGGGTTGAATGAGCAGTTCTTC.

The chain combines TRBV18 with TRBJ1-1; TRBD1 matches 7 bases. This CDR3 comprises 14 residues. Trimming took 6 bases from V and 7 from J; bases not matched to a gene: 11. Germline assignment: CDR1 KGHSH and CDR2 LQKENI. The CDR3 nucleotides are TGTGCCAGCTCTCCGGAGGGGGCAGGGGATGAAGCTTTCTTT. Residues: CASSPEGAGDEAFF.

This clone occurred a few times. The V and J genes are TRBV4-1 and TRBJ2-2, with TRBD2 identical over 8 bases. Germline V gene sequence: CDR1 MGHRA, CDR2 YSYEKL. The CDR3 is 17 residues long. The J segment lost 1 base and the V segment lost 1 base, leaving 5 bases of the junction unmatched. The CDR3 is CASSQVRAGGNTGELFF. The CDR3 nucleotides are TGCGCCAGCAGCCAAGTCCGGGCGGGGGGGAACACCGGGGAGCTGTTTTTT.

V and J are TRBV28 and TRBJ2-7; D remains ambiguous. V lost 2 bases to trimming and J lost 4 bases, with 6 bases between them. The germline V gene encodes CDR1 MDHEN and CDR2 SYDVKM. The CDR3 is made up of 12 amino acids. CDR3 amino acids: CASSLIGYEQYF. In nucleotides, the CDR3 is TGTGCCAGCAGTTTAATCGGGTACGAGCAGTACTTC.

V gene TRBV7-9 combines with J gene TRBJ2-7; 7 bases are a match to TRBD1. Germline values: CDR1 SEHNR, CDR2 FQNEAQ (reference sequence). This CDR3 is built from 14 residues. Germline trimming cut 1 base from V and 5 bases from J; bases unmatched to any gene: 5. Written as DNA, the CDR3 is TGTGCCAGCAGCTTAGTGGTTACAGGGGACGAGCAGTACTTC. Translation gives CASSLVVTGDEQYF.

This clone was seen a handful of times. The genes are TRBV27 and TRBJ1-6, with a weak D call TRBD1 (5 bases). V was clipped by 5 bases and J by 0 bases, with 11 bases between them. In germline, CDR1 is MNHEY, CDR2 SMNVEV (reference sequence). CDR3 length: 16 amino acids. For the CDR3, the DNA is TGTGCCAGCAGTCACCAGGGTAGCTCCTATAATTCACCCCTCCACTTT. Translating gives CASSHQGSSYNSPLHF.

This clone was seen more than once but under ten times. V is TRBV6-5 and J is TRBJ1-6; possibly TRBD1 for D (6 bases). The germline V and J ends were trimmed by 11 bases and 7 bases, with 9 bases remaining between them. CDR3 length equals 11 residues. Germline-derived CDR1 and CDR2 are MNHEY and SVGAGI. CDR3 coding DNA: TGTGCCGTGGGGGCAAATTCACCCCTCCACTTT. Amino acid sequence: CAVGANSPLHF.

CDR3 DNA: TGTGCCAGCAGTTTTTCGACAGGGGGAATCTCCTACGAGCAGTACTTC. It encodes CASSFSTGGISYEQYF. The rearrangement links TRBV27 to TRBJ2-7; 9 positions agree with TRBD1. V lost 3 bases to trimming and J lost 0 bases; unmatched junction nucleotides: 6. The V gene's germline CDR1 is MNHEY and CDR2 SMNVEV (reference sequence). CDR3 length: 16 amino acids.

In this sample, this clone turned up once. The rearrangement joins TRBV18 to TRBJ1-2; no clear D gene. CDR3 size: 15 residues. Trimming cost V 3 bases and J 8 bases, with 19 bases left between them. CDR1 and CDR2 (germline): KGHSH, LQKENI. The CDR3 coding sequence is TGTGCCAGCTCACCGGTTGCAGGCGAGGTAGAGGGCTACACCTTC. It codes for CASSPVAGEVEGYTF. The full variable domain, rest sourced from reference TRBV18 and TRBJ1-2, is NAGVMQNPRHLVRRRGQEARLRCSPMKGHSHVYWYRQLPEEGLKFMVYLQKENIIDESGMPKERFSAEFPKEGPSILRIQQVVRGDSAAYFCASSPVAGEVEGYTFGSGTRLTVV.

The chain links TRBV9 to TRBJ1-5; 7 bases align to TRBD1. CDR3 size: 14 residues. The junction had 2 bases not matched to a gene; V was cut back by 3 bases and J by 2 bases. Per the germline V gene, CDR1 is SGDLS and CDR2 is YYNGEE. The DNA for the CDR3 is TGTGCCAGCAGCGCTGGACAGGGCAATCAGCCCCAGCATTTT. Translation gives CASSAGQGNQPQHF.

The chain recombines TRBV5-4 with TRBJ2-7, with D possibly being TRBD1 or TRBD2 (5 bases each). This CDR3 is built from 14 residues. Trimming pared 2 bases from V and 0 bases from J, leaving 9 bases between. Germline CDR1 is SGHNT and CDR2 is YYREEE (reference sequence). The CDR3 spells CASSFSGTSYEQYF. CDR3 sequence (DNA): TGTGCCAGCAGCTTTTCAGGGACCTCCTACGAGCAGTACTTC.

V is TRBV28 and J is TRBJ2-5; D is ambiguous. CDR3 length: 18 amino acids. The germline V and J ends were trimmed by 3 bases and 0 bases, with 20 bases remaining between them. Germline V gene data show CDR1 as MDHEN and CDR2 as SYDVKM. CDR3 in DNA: TGTGCCAGCAGTTTTCAAACGGACCGTCGTTTAGACCAAGAGACCCAGTACTTC. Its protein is CASSFQTDRRLDQETQYF.

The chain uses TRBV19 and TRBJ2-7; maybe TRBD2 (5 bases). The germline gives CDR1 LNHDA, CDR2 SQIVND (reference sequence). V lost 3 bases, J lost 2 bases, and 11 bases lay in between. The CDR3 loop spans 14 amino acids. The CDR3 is CASSMIANTYEQYF. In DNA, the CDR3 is TGTGCCAGTAGTATGATAGCGAACACCTACGAGCAGTACTTC.

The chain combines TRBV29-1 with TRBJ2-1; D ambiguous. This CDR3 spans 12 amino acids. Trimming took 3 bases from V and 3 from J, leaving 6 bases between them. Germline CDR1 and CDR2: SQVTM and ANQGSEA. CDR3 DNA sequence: TGCAGCGTTGAGTGGCACTACAATGAGCAGTTCTTC. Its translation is CSVEWHYNEQFF.

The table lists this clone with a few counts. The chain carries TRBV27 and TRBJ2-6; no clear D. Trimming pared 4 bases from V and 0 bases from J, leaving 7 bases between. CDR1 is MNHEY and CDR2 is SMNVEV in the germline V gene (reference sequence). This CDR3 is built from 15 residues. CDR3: CASSYGTSGANVLTF. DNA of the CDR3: TGTGCCAGCAGTTATGGAACCTCTGGGGCCAACGTCCTGACTTTC.

The CDR3, as DNA: TGTGCCAGCAGCCCCCAGAATTACGAGCAGTACTTC. Its translation is CASSPQNYEQYF. The chain carries TRBV5-6 and TRBJ2-7; D remains ambiguous. The CDR3 covers 12 residues. Germline CDR1 SGHDT, CDR2 YYEEEE. V lost 4 bases, J lost 4 bases, and 9 bases lay in between.